These 8 T cell receptor beta chains originate from one sample sequenced in a study of radiation and T cells in renal cell carcinoma. Specified time point: blood 2 weeks post-SBRT. The treatment is: 15 Gy SBRT to primary tumor, nephrectomy 4 weeks later. TCRdb's copy holds only in-frame clones and misses some; the assay was immunoSEQ multiplex PCR. This sample has some 75,000 clones, with more than 75% found just once. Specimen: blood, collected from a patient whose treatment included radiotherapy and nephrectomy. The receptors shown here come from a man aged 55 to 70 with renal cell carcinoma.

The V gene is TRBV27, the J gene TRBJ2-7, with D uncertain. CDR1 and CDR2 (germline): MNHEY, SMNVEV (reference sequence). CDR3 length: 13 amino acids. V was trimmed by 5 bases and J by 0 bases, leaving 8 bases between them. This chain's CDR3 is CASSRRVSYEQYF. CDR3 in DNA: TGTGCCAGCAGTAGACGGGTCTCCTACGAGCAGTACTTC.

The chain couples TRBV5-1 to TRBJ2-7, with no clear D. Trimming took 1 base from V and 2 from J, leaving 13 bases between them. Germline values: CDR1 SGHRS, CDR2 YFSETQ. The CDR3 extends over 15 amino acids. This CDR3 reads CASSLIGDPTYEQYF. For the CDR3, the DNA is TGCGCCAGCAGCTTGATAGGAGACCCGACCTACGAGCAGTACTTC.

The genes are TRBV4-3 and TRBJ2-5, with TRBD2 identical over 11 bases. This CDR3 has 17 residues. V shed 3 bases, J shed 7 bases, and the junction held 13 bases outside the gene matches. Germline V gene sequence: CDR1 LGHNA, CDR2 YSLEER. CDR3 loop: CASSHQLAGDVEGTQYF. CDR3 nucleotide sequence: TGCGCCAGCAGCCACCAACTAGCGGGAGATGTTGAAGGGACCCAGTACTTC.

J is TRBJ2-7 and V is TRBV6-5; a weak D match, TRBD1 (5 bases). This CDR3 spans 13 amino acids. V lost 6 bases, J lost 0 bases, and 9 bases lay in between. CDR1 is MNHEY and CDR2 is SVGAGI in the germline V gene. CDR3 protein: CASRGQGSYEQYF. The CDR3 DNA sequence: TGTGCCAGCAGGGGGCAGGGCTCCTACGAGCAGTACTTC.

This clone was observed a few times. This chain uses TRBV28 with TRBJ2-7; D is uncertain. Deletions cut 5 bases from V and 2 bases from J, with 10 bases between. The CDR3 is 13 amino acids. Germline CDR1 is MDHEN and CDR2 is SYDVKM. The CDR3 DNA sequence: TGTGCCAGCAGTCACGGTTCGACCTACGAGCAGTACTTC. It codes for CASSHGSTYEQYF. Full variable domain (rest looked up from reference TRBV28 and TRBJ2-7): DVKVTQSSRYLVKRTGEKVFLECVQDMDHENMFWYRQDPGLGLRLIYFSYDVKMKEKGDIPEGYSVSREKKERFSLILESASTNQTSMYLCASSHGSTYEQYFGPGTRLTVT.

The chain employs TRBV11-2 and TRBJ2-2; 8 bases match TRBD2. The CDR3 totals 15 residues. Germline values: CDR1 SGHAT, CDR2 FQNNGV. The V segment lost 4 bases and the J segment 3 bases; nucleotides outside the gene matches: 4. The CDR3 region has the DNA TGTGCCAGCAGCTCGCCGGGACTAGACACCGGGGAGCTGTTTTTT. As protein: CASSSPGLDTGELFF.

V is TRBV9 and J is TRBJ2-7, with D perhaps TRBD1 (6 bases). The germline V gene has CDR1 SGDLS and CDR2 YYNGEE. The CDR3 is 14 amino acids. V lost 2 bases to trimming and J lost 2 bases, with 11 bases between them. CDR3 in DNA: TGTGCCAGCAGCGTCAGGACAGACACCTACGAGCAGTACTTC. It is translated as CASSVRTDTYEQYF.

The genes are TRBV11-2 and TRBJ2-7; D might be TRBD1 (5 bases). V was cut by 5 bases and J by 1 base, with 12 bases left in between. Germline-derived CDR1 and CDR2 are SGHAT and FQNNGV. The CDR3 runs to 14 residues. CDR3: CASSQMGRSYEQYF. As DNA, the CDR3 is TGTGCCAGCAGCCAGATGGGGCGTTCCTACGAGCAGTACTTC.